The source of this TCR beta chain is a study of T cell responses to AZD1222 COVID-19 vaccine. Germline V gene data show CDR1 as SGHNT and CDR2 as YYREEE (reference sequence). The V and J ends lost 0 bases and 4 bases respectively, with 10 bases between them. CDR3 length: 14 amino acids. As regards this clone: Its antigen is undetermined.

Method: immunoSEQ multiplex PCR; TCRdb's copy keeps in-frame clones and lacks some. The sample has about 140,000 clones. Findings of the study overall: Reports say nearly half of spike-specific TCRs go after unmutated variant regions. Possibly, clonal diversity was underestimated; donors were largely white British and included more females.

This clonotype was obtained from an adult in good health. The rearrangement joins TRBV5-4 to TRBJ1-2, with D perhaps matching TRBD1 (6 bases). Sequenced input: peripheral blood. The CDR3 sequence: CASSLDRESYGYTF. The DNA of the CDR3 is TGTGCCAGCAGCTTGGACAGGGAATCCTATGGCTACACCTTC.